This passage covers 8 T cell receptor beta chains from one sample sequenced in a study of beta chain features in type 1 diabetes. What was sequenced were expressed TCRB transcripts, since all of the isolated RNA had been reverse transcribed. Only in-frame clones appear in the TCRdb table, and some are missing; sequencing was by immunoSEQ multiplex PCR. The repertoire holds approximately 250,000 clones, with 9.6% as singletons. Input material: naive CD4+ T cells from blood. The receptors stem from a woman aged 18-29 years in good health.

The chain employs TRBV19 and TRBJ1-4, with TRBD1 identical over 7 bases. The CDR3 spans 14 residues. CDR1 and CDR2 from the germline V gene are LNHDA and SQIVND (reference sequence). The V gene end was trimmed by 6 bases and the J gene end by 8 bases; junction bases not matched to a gene: 9. Written as DNA, the CDR3 is TGTGCCAGTAGCTGGACAGGCACAAGGGAAAAACTGTTTTTT. It codes for CASSWTGTREKLFF.

The CDR3 DNA sequence: TGTGCCAGCAGCTTAGTCGGGGGGAACACTGAAGCTTTCTTT. This sequence encodes CASSLVGGNTEAFF. V is TRBV7-9 and J is TRBJ1-1, with D maybe TRBD1 (5 bases). This CDR3 is built from 14 residues. CDR1 is SEHNR and CDR2 is FQNEAQ in the germline V gene (reference sequence). Deletions cut 1 base from V and 1 base from J, with 7 bases between. The whole variable domain, filled in from reference TRBV7-9 and TRBJ1-1, reads DTGVSQNPRHKITKRGQNVTFRCDPISEHNRLYWYRQTLGQGPEFLTYFQNEAQLEKSRLLSDRFSAERPKGSFSTLEIQRTEQGDSAMYLCASSLVGGNTEAFFGQGTRLTVV.

This clone showed up just a few times. The chain carries TRBV6-1 and TRBJ2-3, with D maybe TRBD2 (7 bases). CDR1 is MNHNS and CDR2 is SASEGT in the germline V gene. This CDR3 contains 15 residues. Deletions cut 8 bases from V and 3 bases from J, with 18 bases between. The CDR3 DNA reads TGTGCCAGCTGTACTTCGAGGGGGGGGACAGATACGCAGTATTTT. Its translation: CASCTSRGGTDTQYF.

This clone was observed a handful of times. The chain carries TRBV6-1 and TRBJ1-1; TRBD1 matches 8 bases. Losses at the gene ends were 10 bases for V and 1 base for J; bases not matched to a gene: 5. CDR3 length equals 13 residues. Germline V gene lookup returns CDR1 MNHNS and CDR2 SASEGT. CDR3 bases: TGTGCCACTAGGACAGGGAAGAACACTGAAGCTTTCTTT. This codes for CATRTGKNTEAFF.

The rearrangement uses TRBV5-1 and TRBJ2-5; D perhaps matches TRBD1 (6 bases). The V end lost 0 bases, the J end lost 2 bases, and 8 bases lay between the germline ends. Germline V gives CDR1 SGHRS, CDR2 YFSETQ. The length of the CDR3 is 14 residues. CDR3: CASSLDRVQETQYF. The CDR3 nucleotides read TGCGCCAGCAGCTTGGACAGGGTACAAGAGACCCAGTACTTC.

This rearrangement joins TRBV4-2 to TRBJ1-2; D call uncertain. V gave up 3 bases and J gave up 8 bases, with 19 bases separating them. CDR1 LGHNA and CDR2 YNFKEQ come from the germline V gene. This CDR3 has 15 residues. For the CDR3, the DNA is TGTGCCAGCAGCCATACCCGACCCTCGGCGGGAGGCTACACCTTC. This sequence encodes CASSHTRPSAGGYTF.

In its sample, this clone was seen a few times. The chain joins TRBV6-5 to TRBJ2-7, with 8 nucleotides matching TRBD1. The V gene end was trimmed by 5 bases and the J gene end by 1 base; junction bases not matched to a gene: 7. The CDR3 totals 15 residues. Germline loops: CDR1 MNHEY, CDR2 SVGAGI. As DNA, the CDR3 is TGTGCCAGCAGTGCTCGGACAGGGTCGTCCTACGAGCAGTACTTC. It specifies CASSARTGSSYEQYF.

The chain couples TRBV25-1 to TRBJ2-2; 10 positions match TRBD1. CDR1 and CDR2 (germline): MGHDK, SYGVNS. The CDR3 is 14 residues long. J was trimmed by 5 bases and V by 7 bases; bases with no gene match: 4. CDR3 in DNA: TGTGCCAGCAACGACAGGGGGCTTACCGGGGAGCTGTTTTTT. This sequence encodes CASNDRGLTGELFF. Based on the CDR3 plus reference TRBV25-1 and TRBJ2-2, the full variable domain is EADIYQTPRYLVIGTGKKITLECSQTMGHDKMYWYQQDPGMELHLIHYSYGVNSTEKGDLSSESTVSRIRTEHFPLTLESARPSHTSQYLCASNDRGLTGELFFGEGSRLTVL.